The present T cell receptor beta chain was sequenced within a study of T cell repertoires in cytomegalovirus infection. TCRdb called the reads again in MiXCR, with one record for every CDR3 protein. The table has approximately 140,000 distinct CDR3 sequences, under 8.5% seen once. Looked up from germline, CDR1 is SGHTA and CDR2 is FQGNSA. The CDR3 has 13 residues. V was pared by 6 bases and J by 14 bases, with 21 bases between. This clonotype was counted many times. This chain links TRBV7-2 with TRBJ2-3; D gene ambiguous. This TCR derives from a human donor in good health (CMV status not recorded). Some clones in this sample may be carry-over from other donors' samples. The specimen sequenced was PBMCs. CDR3 sequence: CASSQHAKTPAYF. The CDR3 region has the DNA TGTGCCAGCAGTCAACATGCAAAGACTCCAGCGTATTTT.